This TCR beta chain appears in the sequencing data of a study of blood T cell repertoires in COVID-19. In the authors' workflow: Estimated nucleated cell counts came from reference gene primer amplification. This table comes from immunoSEQ multiplex PCR, and its TCRdb copy is limited to in-frame clones, with some not included. The V and J calls and the clone size are those of that table, but D and trimming were determined from the DNA. This table has 14,000 to 15,000 clones, roughly 92% appearing once. This clone was observed a single time. This CDR3 has 16 residues. Trimming cost V 2 bases and J 5 bases; bases outside gene matches: 9. CDR1 is LGHNA and CDR2 is YSLEER in the germline V gene.

The sequenced sample was peripheral blood. The origin of this receptor is a human donor with active COVID-19. The donor label of this sample is uncertain. This sequence joins TRBV4-3 and TRBJ2-5, with 9 nucleotides matching TRBD2. CDR3 bases: TGCGCCAGCAGCCAAAATAGCGGGGGCCGAGGGGAGACCCAGTACTTC. Translated: CASSQNSGGRGETQYF.